This TCR beta chain was documented in a study of cytomegalovirus exposure and HLA in healthy donors. At the level of the study: An earlier analysis found 110 million or so unique TCR beta sequences from 150 million to 200 million T cells.

PCR used 60 Vbeta primers and 13 Jbeta primers. The method was immunoSEQ multiplex PCR; TCRdb's version includes in-frame clones alone and lacks a portion of them. This sample has about 140,000 clones, with 82% found just once. The germline V and J ends were trimmed by 8 bases and 9 bases, with 26 bases remaining between them. The CDR3 is 15 amino acids. Germline-derived CDR1 and CDR2 are WNHNN and SYGVQD (reference sequence). Concerning this clone itself: The target antigen is unknown.

Findings and caveats of the study: Most TCR sequences were seen very rarely across donors, but some public TCRs occurred in many. With high specificity and sensitivity, the classifier reportedly diagnosed cytomegalovirus status. A later analysis reported that several of the most significant clusters appeared to be linked to common viral pathogens, among them Epstein-Barr virus.

The sequenced sample was PBMCs. This sequence was found in a male donor in good health and CMV-seronegative. V and J are TRBV10-1 and TRBJ2-7; no reliable D call. In nucleotides, the CDR3 is TGCGCCAGCCCCCCAACGTGGCTGTCCCCCTTCGCGCAGTACTTC. Protein: CASPPTWLSPFAQYF.